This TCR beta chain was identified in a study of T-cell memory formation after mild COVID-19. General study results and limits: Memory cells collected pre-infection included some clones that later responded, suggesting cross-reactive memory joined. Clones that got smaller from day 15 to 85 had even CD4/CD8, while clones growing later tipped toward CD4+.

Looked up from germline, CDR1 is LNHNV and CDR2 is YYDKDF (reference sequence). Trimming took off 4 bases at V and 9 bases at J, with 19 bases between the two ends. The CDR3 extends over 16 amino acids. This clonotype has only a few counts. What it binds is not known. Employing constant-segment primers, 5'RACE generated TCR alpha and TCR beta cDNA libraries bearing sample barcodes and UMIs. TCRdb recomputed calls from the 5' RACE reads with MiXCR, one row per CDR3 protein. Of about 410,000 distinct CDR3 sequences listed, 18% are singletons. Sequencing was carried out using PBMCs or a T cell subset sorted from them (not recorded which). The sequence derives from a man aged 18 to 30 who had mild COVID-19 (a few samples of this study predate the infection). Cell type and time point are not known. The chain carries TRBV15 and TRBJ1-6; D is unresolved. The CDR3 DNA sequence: TGTGCCACCAGCAATGGCCGGCCCACCGCGGGTTCACCCCTCCACTTT. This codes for CATSNGRPTAGSPLHF.